This T cell receptor beta chain is from a study of T cell repertoires in cytomegalovirus infection. Background on the study: Epitope selection comprised recently identified HLA-C-restricted CMV epitopes and well-studied HLA-B-restricted CMV epitopes. CMV infection together with matching HLA type was indicated by public TCR beta signatures.

About this clonotype itself: Its antigen is currently unknown.

TCRdb itself ran the reads through MiXCR, one entry per CDR3 protein. The sample contains 45,000 to 55,000 distinct CDR3 sequences, roughly 22% of which appear only once. J was trimmed by 2 bases and V by 0 bases; bases with no gene match: 1. The CDR3 is 16 amino acids. In germline, CDR1 is LNHDA, CDR2 SQIVND (reference sequence). Study results and limitations: It was HLA-C-restricted CMV-specific TCR beta clonotypes that dominated the response ex vivo. Frequencies of public TCR beta families were cumulated, and this identified carriers of CMV plus the relevant HLA.

The source material was CD8+ T cells from cultured PBMCs, sampled from culture after CMV antigen stimulation. This sequence was found in a human donor in good health (CMV status not recorded). Some clones in this sample may be carry-over from other donors' samples. The rearrangement links TRBV19 to TRBJ2-1; TRBD2 aligns across 10 bases. The CDR3 loop reads CASSIEGTSAYNEQFF. As DNA, the CDR3 is TGTGCCAGTAGTATAGAAGGGACTAGCGCCTACAATGAGCAGTTCTTC.